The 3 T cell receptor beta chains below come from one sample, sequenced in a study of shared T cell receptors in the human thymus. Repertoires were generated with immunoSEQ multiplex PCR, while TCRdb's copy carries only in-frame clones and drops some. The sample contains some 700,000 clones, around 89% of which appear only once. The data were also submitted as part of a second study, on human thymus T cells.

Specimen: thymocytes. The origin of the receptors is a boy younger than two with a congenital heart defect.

CDR3 sequence: CASSLPGTDGVDEQFF. CDR3 coding DNA: TGTGCCAGCAGTTTACCCGGGACAGATGGGGTTGATGAGCAGTTCTTC. J is TRBJ2-1 and V is TRBV28; 7 bases line up with TRBD1. This CDR3 region has 16 residues. V was clipped by 2 bases and J by 8 bases; unmatched bases: 12. Germline CDR1 is MDHEN and CDR2 is SYDVKM. The full variable domain, rest sourced from reference TRBV28 and TRBJ2-1, is DVKVTQSSRYLVKRTGEKVFLECVQDMDHENMFWYRQDPGLGLRLIYFSYDVKMKEKGDIPEGYSVSREKKERFSLILESASTNQTSMYLCASSLPGTDGVDEQFFGPGTRLTVL.

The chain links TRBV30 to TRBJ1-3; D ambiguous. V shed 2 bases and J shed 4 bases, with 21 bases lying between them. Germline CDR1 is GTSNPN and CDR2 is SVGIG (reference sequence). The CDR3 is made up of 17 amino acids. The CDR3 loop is CAWSPPGWLFVGNTIYF. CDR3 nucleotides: TGTGCCTGGAGTCCCCCGGGGTGGTTGTTTGTCGGAAACACCATATATTTT. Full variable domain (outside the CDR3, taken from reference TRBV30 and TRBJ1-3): SQTIHQWPATLVQPVGSPLSLECTVEGTSNPNLYWYRQAAGRGLQLLFYSVGIGQISSEVPQNLSASRPQDRQFILSSKKLLLSDSGFYLCAWSPPGWLFVGNTIYFGEGSWLTVV.

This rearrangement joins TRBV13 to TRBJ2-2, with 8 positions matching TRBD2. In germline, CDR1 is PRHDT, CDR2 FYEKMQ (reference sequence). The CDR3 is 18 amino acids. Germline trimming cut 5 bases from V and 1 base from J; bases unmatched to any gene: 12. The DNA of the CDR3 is TGTGCCAGCAGCCCCCGAGGCGAGGCGGGAGGGAACACCGGGGAGCTGTTTTTT. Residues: CASSPRGEAGGNTGELFF.